This is a list of T cell receptor beta chains from one sample in a study of T cell changes during pregnancy in multiple sclerosis. The assay was immunoSEQ multiplex PCR, and TCRdb's table has in-frame clones only and misses some. The data show around 53,000 clones, roughly nine tenths seen once. The sample in question was CD8+ T cells from peripheral blood mononuclear cells, obtained before pregnancy. The receptors shown here come from a female donor with multiple sclerosis, enrolled in a pregnancy study. CDR3s include the opening cysteine and the closing phenylalanine or tryptophan.

V	J	CDR3
TRBV27	TRBJ2-7	CASSFIARALSYEQYF
TRBV7-2	TRBJ2-7	CASSKTAAYEQYF
TRBV10-3	TRBJ1-2	CATQKQGGYGYTF
TRBV5-6	TRBJ2-7	CASSLGTGSPYEQYF
TRBV7-6	TRBJ1-5	CASSPEAVSNQPQHF
TRBV19	TRBJ2-7	CASSIADKPYEQYF
TRBV5-4	TRBJ1-4	CASSQDPGRGSEKLFF
TRBV30	TRBJ1-2	CACPPPDSPPNYGYTF
TRBV27	TRBJ2-7	CASSLGTGGVEQYF
TRBV19	TRBJ2-7	CASSIEQGGEQYF
TRBV27	TRBJ1-1	CASTSVGEGSTEAFF
TRBV9	TRBJ1-2	CASSVSGRKDDGYTF
TRBV4-2	TRBJ2-7	CASSQSRGGSYEQYF
TRBV9	TRBJ2-3	CASSVAHAGGHTDTQYF
TRBV7-9	TRBJ1-2	CASSPPTGIYGYTF
TRBV4-1	TRBJ1-2	CASSPTVGARYGYTF
TRBV9	TRBJ2-6	CASSLSGGASGANVLTF
TRBV19	TRBJ2-1	CASSIGRGGAYNEQFF
TRBV27	TRBJ2-7	CASSMLGTGNWIGEQYF
TRBV19	TRBJ1-1	CASSPNWGVAEAFF
TRBV7-9	TRBJ1-2	CASSLVRESPFGYTF
TRBV7-9	TRBJ2-7	CASSVQGYEQYF
TRBV19	TRBJ2-1	CASSGGPAGDSYNEQFF
TRBV11-3	TRBJ2-7	CASKKGRGTYEQYF
TRBV19	TRBJ1-2	CASNPRSLFPLYGYTF
TRBV19	TRBJ2-2	CATDSGGAAGELFF
TRBV4-1	TRBJ2-7	CASSQPGQNYEQYF
TRBV20-1	TRBJ2-7	CSALRGDEQYF
TRBV29-1	TRBJ2-5	CSLMPTGGGQETQYF
TRBV6-1	TRBJ1-1	CASREGGTEAFF
TRBV7-9	TRBJ2-2	CASSPGQGADTGELFF
TRBV5-5	TRBJ1-5	CASSMTGNSNQPQHF
TRBV7-2	TRBJ1-2	CASSLGTGGANYGYTF
TRBV4-3	TRBJ2-1	CASSQGTGGNEQFF
TRBV7-3	TRBJ1-2	CAITGSGYGYTF